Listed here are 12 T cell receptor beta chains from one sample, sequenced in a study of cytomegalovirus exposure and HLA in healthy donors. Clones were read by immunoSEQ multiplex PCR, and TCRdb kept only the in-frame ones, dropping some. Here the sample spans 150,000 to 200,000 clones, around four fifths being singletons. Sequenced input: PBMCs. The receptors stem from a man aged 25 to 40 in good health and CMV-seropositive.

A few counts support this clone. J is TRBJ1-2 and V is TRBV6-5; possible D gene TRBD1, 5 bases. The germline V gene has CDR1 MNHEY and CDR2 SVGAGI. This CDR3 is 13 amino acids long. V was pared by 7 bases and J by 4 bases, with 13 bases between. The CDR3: CASTQTQGYGYTF. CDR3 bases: TGTGCCAGCACCCAAACCCAGGGCTATGGCTACACCTTC.

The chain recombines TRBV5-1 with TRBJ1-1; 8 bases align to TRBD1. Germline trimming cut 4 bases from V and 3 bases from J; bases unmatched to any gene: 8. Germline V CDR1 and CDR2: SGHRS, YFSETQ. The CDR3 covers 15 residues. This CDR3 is CASSATGVKDTEAFF. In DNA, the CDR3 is TGCGCCAGCAGCGCGACAGGGGTAAAGGACACTGAAGCTTTCTTT.

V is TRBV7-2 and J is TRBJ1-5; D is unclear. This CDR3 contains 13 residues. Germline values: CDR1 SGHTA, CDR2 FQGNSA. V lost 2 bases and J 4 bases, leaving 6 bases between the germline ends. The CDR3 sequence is CASSLFQNQPQHF. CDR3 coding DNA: TGTGCCAGCAGCTTATTCCAAAATCAGCCCCAGCATTTT.

In nucleotides, the CDR3 is TGTGCCAGCAGCTTAGGTAGAGAGATAGCCAAAAACATTCAGTACTTC. It encodes CASSLGREIAKNIQYF. This rearrangement joins TRBV7-8 to TRBJ2-4; D ambiguous. The V gene lost 1 base and the J gene lost 0 bases, with 10 bases spanning the gap. The CDR3 spans 16 residues. Germline V gene data show CDR1 as SGHVS and CDR2 as FQNEAQ.

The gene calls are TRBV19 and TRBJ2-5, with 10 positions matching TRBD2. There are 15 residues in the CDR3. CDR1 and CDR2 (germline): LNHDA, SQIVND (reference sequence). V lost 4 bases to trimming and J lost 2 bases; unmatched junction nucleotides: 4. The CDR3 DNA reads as TGTGCCAGTAGTACATCTAGCGGGGGACAAGAGACCCAGTACTTC. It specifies CASSTSSGGQETQYF.

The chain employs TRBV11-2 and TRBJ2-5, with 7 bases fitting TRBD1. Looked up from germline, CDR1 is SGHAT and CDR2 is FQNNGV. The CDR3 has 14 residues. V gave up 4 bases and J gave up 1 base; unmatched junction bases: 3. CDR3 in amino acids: CASSSGTAQETQYF. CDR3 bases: TGTGCCAGCAGCTCAGGGACAGCCCAAGAGACCCAGTACTTC.

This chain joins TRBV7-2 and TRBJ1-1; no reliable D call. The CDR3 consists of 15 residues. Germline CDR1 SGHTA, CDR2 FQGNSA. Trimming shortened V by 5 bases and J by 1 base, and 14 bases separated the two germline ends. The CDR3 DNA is TGTGCCAGCAGCCCAGGAGGACGGCCGAACACTGAAGCTTTCTTT. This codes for CASSPGGRPNTEAFF.

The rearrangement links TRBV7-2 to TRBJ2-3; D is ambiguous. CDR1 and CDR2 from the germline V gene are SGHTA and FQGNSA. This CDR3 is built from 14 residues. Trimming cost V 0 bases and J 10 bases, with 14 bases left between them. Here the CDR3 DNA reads TGTGCCAGCAGCTTAGCGCCACAGACCAGATCGCAGTATTTT. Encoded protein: CASSLAPQTRSQYF.

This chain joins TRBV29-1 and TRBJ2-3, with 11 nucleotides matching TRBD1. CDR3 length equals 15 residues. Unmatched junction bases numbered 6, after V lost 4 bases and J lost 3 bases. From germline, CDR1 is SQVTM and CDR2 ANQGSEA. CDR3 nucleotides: TGCAGCGTTGGGGAGGACAGGGGGCTTACAGATACGCAGTATTTT. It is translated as CSVGEDRGLTDTQYF.

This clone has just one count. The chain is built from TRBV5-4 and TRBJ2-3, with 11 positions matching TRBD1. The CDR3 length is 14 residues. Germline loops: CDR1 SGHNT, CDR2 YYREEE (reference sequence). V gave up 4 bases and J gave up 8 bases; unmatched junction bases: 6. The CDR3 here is CASSTGQGAITQYF. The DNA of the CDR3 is TGTGCCAGCAGCACTGGACAGGGGGCAATTACGCAGTATTTT. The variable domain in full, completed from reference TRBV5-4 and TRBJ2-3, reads ETGVTQSPTHLIKTRGQQVTLRCSSQSGHNTVSWYQQALGQGPQFIFQYYREEENGRGNFPPRFSGLQFPNYSSELNVNALELDDSALYLCASSTGQGAITQYFGPGTRLTVL.

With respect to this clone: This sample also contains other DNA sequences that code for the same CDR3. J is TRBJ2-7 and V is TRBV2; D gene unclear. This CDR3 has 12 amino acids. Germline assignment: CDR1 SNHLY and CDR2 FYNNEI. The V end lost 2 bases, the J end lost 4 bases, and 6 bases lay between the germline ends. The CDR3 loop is CASSESGYEQYF. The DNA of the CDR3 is TGTGCCAGCAGTGAATCGGGTTACGAGCAGTACTTC. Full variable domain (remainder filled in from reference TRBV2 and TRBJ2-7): EPEVTQTPSHQVTQMGQEVILRCVPISNHLYFYWYRQILGQKVEFLVSFYNNEISEKSEIFDDQFSVERPDGSNFTLKIRSTKLEDSAMYFCASSESGYEQYFGPGTRLTVT.

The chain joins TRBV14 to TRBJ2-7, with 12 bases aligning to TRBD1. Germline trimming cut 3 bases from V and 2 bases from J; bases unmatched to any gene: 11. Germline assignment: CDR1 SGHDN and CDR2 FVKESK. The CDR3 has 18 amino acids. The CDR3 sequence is CASSQLRSGTGGAYEQYF. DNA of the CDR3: TGTGCCAGCAGCCAGTTAAGAAGCGGGACAGGGGGCGCCTACGAGCAGTACTTC.